This T cell receptor beta chain derives from a study of T cells in Graves' hyperthyroidism and ophthalmopathy. For the study at large: Peripheral blood sampling occurred at initial diagnosis, before any treatment.

The sample holds many counts of this clonotype. This CDR3 has 12 amino acids. With 3 bases removed from V and 3 bases from J, the gap between germline ends came to 5 bases. Looked up from germline, CDR1 is KGHSH and CDR2 is LQKENI. Regions amplified from RNA transcripts were the TCR beta CDR3 regions. An initial round of RT-PCR targeting the TCR CDR3 relied on the HTBI primer set. TCRdb reprocessed the multiplex PCR reads via MiXCR and lists one record per CDR3 protein. The data hold about 210,000 distinct CDR3 sequences, with 17% observed a single time. Diagnoses rested on clinical symptoms, serum thyroxine and TRAb, thyroid ultrasound and orbital computed tomography.

The chain has TRBV18 and TRBJ2-5; D not resolved. Sequencing input: blood. This clonotype was sampled from a man aged 45-65 years with Graves' hyperthyroidism. CDR3 bases: TGTGCCAGCTCACCCGCGGAAGAGACCCAGTACTTC. Encoded protein: CASSPAEETQYF.